The clone carrying this T cell receptor (beta chain) was seen a handful of times. This sample was taken from a study of T-cell reconstitution after alpha-beta-depleted transplantation in children. Researchers prepared the TCRbeta library using unique molecular identifiers, the study reports. TCRdb passed the PCR reads through MiXCR, listing each CDR3 protein once. Here the sample spans approximately 400,000 distinct CDR3 sequences, roughly 11% being singletons. The CDR3 totals 12 residues. V shed 5 bases and J shed 9 bases, with 11 bases lying between them. Germline CDR1 SGHTA, CDR2 FQGNSA. The V gene is TRBV7-2, the J gene TRBJ2-1; D may be TRBD1 or TRBD2 (6 bases each). The material sequenced was PBMCs from the stem cell graft donor, taken from the stem cell graft. The source of this sequence is a human donor who donated a stem cell graft to a child with acute myeloid leukemia. CDR3 region: CASSQKGGEQFF. CDR3 nucleotides: TGTGCCAGCAGCCAAAAGGGGGGTGAGCAGTTCTTC.